These 20 T cell receptor beta chains originate from one sample sequenced in a study of cytomegalovirus exposure and HLA in healthy donors (dated by TCRdb to between 2016 and 2019). Libraries were made using the immunoSEQ multiplex PCR assay. For the multiplex PCR, a mixture combining 60 forward primers for TCR Vbeta segments and 13 reverse primers for TCR Jbeta segments was used. As stored in TCRdb, this immuneACCESS dataset retains in-frame rearrangements with V and J assigned. A fraction of the clones does not appear; measured against another copy, unresolved V genes explain less than half of the discrepancy, and the remainder lacks a known reason. In this sample the table shows about 160,000 clones, about 75% of which occur a single time. In total, the top ten clones hold over 1.1% of the sample. The source material was PBMCs. All receptors derive from a man younger than 35 in good health and CMV-seronegative.

This clone was seen just once. The CDR3 loop reads CASSGGADRNTEAFF. For the CDR3, the DNA is TGTGCCAGCAGCGGGGGGGCGGATCGGAACACTGAAGCTTTCTTT. The J gene is TRBJ1-1, the V gene TRBV11-2; D may be TRBD1 (6 bases). CDR1 is SGHAT and CDR2 is FQNNGV in the germline V gene. Trimming stripped 5 bases from V and 1 base from J, with 14 bases between. The CDR3 has 15 amino acids.

V usage is TRBV19 and J usage is TRBJ2-5; 10 bases fit TRBD2. J was trimmed by 4 bases and V by 7 bases; bases with no gene match: 9. The germline V gene encodes CDR1 LNHDA and CDR2 SQIVND (reference sequence). There are 15 residues in the CDR3. The CDR3 DNA reads TGTGCCAGTACCTCCTGGCTAGCGGGAGTAGAGACCCAGTACTTC. Amino acid sequence: CASTSWLAGVETQYF.

The CDR3 DNA follows: TGTGCCAGTAGTTGGGGAGAGGGGGTTAATGAGCAGTTCTTC. Encoded protein: CASSWGEGVNEQFF. This chain connects TRBV19 to TRBJ2-1, with D tentatively TRBD1 (6 bases). This CDR3 comprises 14 residues. In germline, CDR1 is LNHDA, CDR2 SQIVND (reference sequence). The V end was cut by 5 bases, the J end by 7 bases, with 15 bases between.

This clone has only one observation. This CDR3 is CASSQEPAGANVLTF. CDR3 nucleotide sequence: TGTGCCAGCAGCCAAGAACCGGCTGGGGCCAACGTCCTGACTTTC. The chain has TRBV14 and TRBJ2-6; D gene unclear. Germline V gene data show CDR1 as SGHDN and CDR2 as FVKESK. This CDR3 region has 15 residues. Trimming shortened V by 0 bases and J by 2 bases, and 5 bases separated the two germline ends.

The chain combines TRBV6-1 with TRBJ1-5; D unresolved. V dropped 7 bases and J dropped 1 base, with 11 bases sitting between them. CDR3 length: 14 residues. The V gene's germline CDR1 is MNHNS and CDR2 SASEGT. In nucleotides, the CDR3 is TGTGCCAGCAAAGGCGCGACAAGCAATCAGCCCCAGCATTTT. It encodes CASKGATSNQPQHF.

The V and J genes are TRBV13 and TRBJ1-2; D possibly corresponds to TRBD1 (5 bases). The germline V and J ends were trimmed by 6 bases and 3 bases, with 11 bases remaining between them. From germline, CDR1 is PRHDT and CDR2 FYEKMQ (reference sequence). The CDR3 consists of 13 residues. Here the CDR3 reads CASSPKGHYGYTF. DNA for the CDR3: TGTGCCAGCAGTCCAAAGGGGCACTATGGCTACACCTTC.

The chain employs TRBV6-6 and TRBJ2-1; D is perhaps TRBD2 (5 bases). The CDR3 covers 15 residues. The V and J ends lost 5 bases and 5 bases respectively, with 16 bases between them. Germline-derived CDR1 and CDR2 are MNHNY and SVGAGI (reference sequence). CDR3 amino acids: CASSDRGWQNNEQFF. CDR3 sequence (DNA): TGTGCCAGCAGTGACCGAGGGTGGCAGAACAATGAGCAGTTCTTC.

This chain links TRBV6-5 with TRBJ1-2; no firm D call. The CDR3 length is 13 residues. The germline V and J ends were trimmed by 0 bases and 6 bases, with 8 bases remaining between them. The germline CDR1 and CDR2 sequences are MNHEY and SVGAGI. The CDR3 DNA sequence: TGTGCCAGCAGTTACTCAGAGAGGGATGGCTACACCTTC. Translated, it gives CASSYSERDGYTF.

This chain connects TRBV12-5 to TRBJ1-2; D remains unclear. The germline V gene encodes CDR1 LGHNT and CDR2 FRNRAP. The V gene lost 6 bases and the J gene lost 0 bases, with 20 bases spanning the gap. The CDR3 has 17 amino acids. The CDR3 DNA is TGTGCTAGTGGCCCCCCTGAGGCGCGAGGGTCTAACTATGGCTACACCTTC. It is translated as CASGPPEARGSNYGYTF. Complete variable domain (other parts from reference TRBV12-5 and TRBJ1-2): DARVTQTPRHKVTEMGQEVTMRCQPILGHNTVFWYRQTMMQGLELLAYFRNRAPLDDSGMPKDRFSAEMPDATLATLKIQPSEPRDSAVYFCASGPPEARGSNYGYTFGSGTRLTVV.

The V and J genes are TRBV19 and TRBJ2-7; D not resolved. This CDR3 has 13 amino acids. Germline lookup yields CDR1 LNHDA and CDR2 SQIVND (reference sequence). Trimming cost V 3 bases and J 2 bases, with 8 bases left between them. CDR3 sequence (DNA): TGTGCCAGTAGTATCGAGGATGCCTACGAGCAGTACTTC. This encodes CASSIEDAYEQYF.

This clone showed up just once. The chain employs TRBV7-6 and TRBJ1-1; 9 positions agree with TRBD1. The CDR3 sequence is 15 residues long. V lost 1 base to trimming and J lost 1 base; unmatched junction nucleotides: 1. The germline V gene has CDR1 SGHVS and CDR2 FNYEAQ. The CDR3 protein is CASSLVGQGNTEAFF. In DNA, the CDR3 is TGTGCCAGCAGCTTAGTGGGACAGGGGAACACTGAAGCTTTCTTT. The complete variable domain, with remaining parts taken from reference TRBV7-6 and TRBJ1-1, reads GAGVSQSPRYKVTKRGQDVALRCDPISGHVSLYWYRQALGQGPEFLTYFNYEAQQDKSGLPNDRFSAERPEGSISTLTIQRTEQRDSAMYRCASSLVGQGNTEAFFGQGTRLTVV.

This clone was found a few times. This chain connects TRBV5-6 to TRBJ2-1; 10 positions agree with TRBD2. CDR3 length equals 14 residues. Germline lookup yields CDR1 SGHDT and CDR2 YYEEEE. V lost 4 bases and J lost 6; bases outside the gene matches: 4. The CDR3 here is CASSLRTSGNEQFF. CDR3 DNA sequence: TGTGCCAGCAGCCTCCGGACTAGCGGCAATGAGCAGTTCTTC.

CDR3 DNA sequence: TGCAGCGTTGAAGATCGCCCTAGCGGGGGGGCGGATACGCAGTATTTT. Translating it yields CSVEDRPSGGADTQYF. The rearrangement links TRBV29-1 to TRBJ2-3; 12 bases are shared with TRBD2. Germline loops: CDR1 SQVTM, CDR2 ANQGSEA. The CDR3 length is 16 residues. The trim removed 0 bases at V and 6 bases at J, leaving 7 bases unmatched.

This clone was picked up a small number of times. The rearrangement uses TRBV6-1 and TRBJ2-6; tentative D call: TRBD1 (5 bases). The V end was cut by 6 bases, the J end by 2 bases, with 11 bases between. The germline gives CDR1 MNHNS, CDR2 SASEGT. This CDR3 has 15 amino acids. CDR3 protein: CASSLAGTGANVLTF. DNA for the CDR3: TGTGCCAGCAGCCTTGCAGGGACTGGGGCCAACGTCCTGACTTTC.

This sequence joins TRBV29-1 and TRBJ1-4; 7 nucleotides agree with TRBD1. CDR1 SQVTM and CDR2 ANQGSEA come from the germline V gene. With V trimmed by 8 bases and J by 4 bases, 7 bases remained unmatched. The CDR3 runs to 13 residues. The CDR3 reads CSIRQGGNEKLFF. DNA for the CDR3: TGCAGCATTCGACAGGGCGGTAATGAAAAACTGTTTTTT.

The chain uses TRBV10-1 and TRBJ2-5; 8 nucleotides line up with TRBD2. The DNA matches TRBJ2-7 better at its end, which makes the J call doubtful. This CDR3 has 14 amino acids. From germline, CDR1 is WNHNN and CDR2 SYGVQD (reference sequence). The CDR3 coding sequence is TGCGCCAGCAGTGAGTGGACTAGCAACTACGAGCAGTACTTC. Translated, it gives CASSEWTSNYEQYF.

This chain connects TRBV10-2 to TRBJ1-1; a weak D match, TRBD1 (6 bases). Per germline, CDR1 WSHSY and CDR2 SAAADI. V was shortened by 2 bases and J by 2 bases, with 9 bases between the two germline ends. This CDR3 has 14 amino acids. The CDR3 DNA reads as TGCGCCAGCAGTGAGCCGACAGGAAACACTGAAGCTTTCTTT. It yields the protein CASSEPTGNTEAFF.

In this sample, this clone turned up a few times. In the same sample, other DNA sequences code for this CDR3. The J gene is TRBJ1-4, the V gene TRBV28; D unresolved. The V gene lost 7 bases and the J gene lost 7 bases, with 7 bases spanning the gap. The germline CDR1 and CDR2 sequences are MDHEN and SYDVKM. The CDR3 is made up of 11 amino acids. DNA of the CDR3: TGTGCCAGCACGGGTCGTGAAAAACTGTTTTTT. Its protein is CASTGREKLFF.

The V gene is TRBV19, the J gene TRBJ2-5; 12 nucleotides agree with TRBD2. The CDR3 loop spans 16 amino acids. Per germline, CDR1 LNHDA and CDR2 SQIVND (reference sequence). V was clipped by 0 bases and J by 4 bases; unmatched bases: 3. CDR3 coding DNA: TGTGCCAGTAGTATAGAACTAGCGGGAGGAAGAGAGACCCAGTACTTC. Protein: CASSIELAGGRETQYF.

V gene TRBV27 combines with J gene TRBJ1-5; TRBD1 matches 9 bases. Looked up from germline, CDR1 is MNHEY and CDR2 is SMNVEV (reference sequence). This CDR3 has 15 amino acids. V lost 6 bases and J lost 1; bases outside the gene matches: 4. The CDR3 spells CASRDRGRSNQPQHF. CDR3 nucleotides: TGTGCCAGCAGGGACAGGGGCAGGAGCAATCAGCCCCAGCATTTT.